This T cell receptor beta chain was documented in a study of T cells in Graves' hyperthyroidism and ophthalmopathy. TCR beta CDR3 sequences were amplified from RNA transcripts. First-round RT-PCR targeting the TCR CDR3 was performed with the HTBI primer set. MiXCR, run by TCRdb on the multiplex PCR reads, gives a single entry per CDR3 protein. The profile shows under 450,000 distinct CDR3 sequences, approximately 14% of them singletons. J gave up 7 bases and V 6 bases, and 13 bases lay outside the gene matches. The CDR3 spans 15 residues. Germline V lookup: CDR1 MDHEN, CDR2 SYDVKM. This TCR was sampled from a woman aged 18 to 35 with Graves' hyperthyroidism. The sample taken for sequencing was blood. The chain employs TRBV28 and TRBJ2-7, with 9 bases lining up with TRBD1. The CDR3 DNA is TGTGCCAGCAGATCCTCCGGGACAGGGATAGGGGAGCAGTACTTC. It encodes CASRSSGTGIGEQYF.